This T cell receptor (beta chain) is from a study of T-cell reconstitution after alpha-beta-depleted transplantation in children. The authors prepared the TCRbeta library with unique molecular identifiers. MiXCR, applied by TCRdb to the PCR reads, yields one record per CDR3 protein. This repertoire shows nearly 200,000 distinct CDR3 sequences, around 5.9% found once; its top ten account for about 4.4%. This clonotype was counted ten times or more. Its antigen is unknown. Study conclusions and caveats: By one year post-transplant, T-cell counts and diversity largely arose from T cells that were newly produced. The study reportedly traced alpha-beta T cells about two months after transplant to several hundred expanded graft clones. After transplant, high TCRbeta diversity at day 60 in some patients arose from surviving recipient T cells and thymic progenitors.

CDR1 and CDR2 (germline): SEHNR, FQNEAQ (reference sequence). The CDR3 contains 14 residues. V shed 1 base and J shed 4 bases, with 10 bases lying between them. The chain carries TRBV7-9 and TRBJ1-1; D is ambiguous. The sample was PBMCs, taken before TCRalphabeta/CD19-depleted stem cell transplant. This TCR derives from a girl less than two years old with combined immunodeficiency, due to receive a stem cell transplant. This CDR3 reads CASSLVTVFTEAFF. The CDR3 region has the DNA TGTGCCAGCAGCTTAGTGACCGTTTTCACTGAAGCTTTCTTT.